Presented here are 27 T cell receptor beta chains from one specimen sequenced in a study of T cell responses to AZD1222 COVID-19 vaccine (TCRdb year 2021). The library was generated by the immunoSEQ multiplex PCR assay. TCRdb re-hosts the immuneACCESS table, in-frame sequences only. Its copies lack some clones; in the studies checked, an unresolved V gene accounts for under half of them, and the cause for the rest is not known. The sample records over 110,000 clones, roughly 93% of which are singletons. 9% to 9.5% of the sample is in the top ten clones. The time point label here, explained by the study, means: about 28 days (+/-7) after the second vaccine dose. The material was peripheral blood, obtained 28 days after the second AZD1222 dose. The origin of the receptors is an adult who received the AZD1222 COVID-19 vaccine.

The rearrangement links TRBV4-2 to TRBJ1-1; weak D call: TRBD1 (5 bases). The CDR3 is made up of 19 amino acids. The germline gives CDR1 LGHNA, CDR2 YNFKEQ. The V end was cut by 1 base, the J end by 3 bases, with 24 bases between. In DNA form, the CDR3 reads TGTGCCAGCAGCCAAGTCAATTTTATTATCGGGGGTTGGCACACTGAAGCTTTCTTT. Its protein is CASSQVNFIIGGWHTEAFF.

V and J are TRBV4-1 and TRBJ2-3; D is perhaps TRBD2 (6 bases). The V and J ends lost 0 bases and 1 base respectively, with 11 bases between them. This CDR3 spans 16 amino acids. The germline V gene encodes CDR1 MGHRA and CDR2 YSYEKL. CDR3 nucleotides: TGCGCCAGCAGCCAAGAAGAGGAGCGGGGCACAGATACGCAGTATTTT. Amino acids: CASSQEEERGTDTQYF.

The J gene is TRBJ2-1, the V gene TRBV27; 9 bases agree with TRBD1. J lost 8 bases, V lost 6 bases, and 5 bases had no gene match. Germline CDR1 MNHEY, CDR2 SMNVEV (reference sequence). The CDR3 runs 13 residues. The CDR3 spells CASRTGGNYEQFF. The DNA of the CDR3 is TGTGCCAGCAGGACAGGGGGTAACTATGAGCAGTTCTTC.

J is TRBJ2-7 and V is TRBV28, with D perhaps TRBD2 (6 bases). There are 13 residues in the CDR3. Trimming shortened V by 8 bases and J by 2 bases, and 13 bases separated the two germline ends. Looked up from germline, CDR1 is MDHEN and CDR2 is SYDVKM. The CDR3 reads CASRDGSTYEQYV. The CDR3 DNA is TGTGCCAGCCGCGACGGGAGTACCTACGAGCAGTACGTC.

This chain links TRBV7-9 with TRBJ1-1; a possible D gene is TRBD1 (5 bases). Trimming removed 5 bases from V and 10 bases from J, with 23 bases in between. Germline CDR1 is SEHNR and CDR2 is FQNEAQ (reference sequence). The CDR3 contains 15 residues. The CDR3: CASSASTGTPLGAFF. CDR3 nucleotide sequence: TGTGCCAGCAGCGCTTCTACCGGGACCCCTCTCGGAGCTTTCTTT.

The chain recombines TRBV3-1 (or the pseudogene TRBV3-2) with TRBJ1-5; D unresolved. This CDR3 spans 15 amino acids. The ends were cut back, 0 bases at V and 2 bases at J, with 8 bases in the middle. Per the germline V gene, CDR1 is LGHDT and CDR2 is YNNKEL (reference sequence). The CDR3 nucleotides are TGTGCCAGCAGCCAAGAGGGCGGCGGCAATCAGCCCCAGCATTTT. The encoded protein is CASSQEGGGNQPQHF.

This sequence joins TRBV18 and TRBJ2-3, with D perhaps TRBD2 (5 bases). The CDR3 extends over 16 amino acids. Germline V CDR1 and CDR2: KGHSH, LQKENI. V was shortened by 0 bases and J by 0 bases, with 10 bases between the two germline ends. CDR3 sequence (DNA): TGTGCCAGCTCACCACCGGGGAGATCTAGCACAGATACGCAGTATTTT. Its protein is CASSPPGRSSTDTQYF.

This clone was seen once. The chain has TRBV6-5 and TRBJ1-1; the match to TRBD1 covers 9 bases. Germline CDR1 reads MNHEY; CDR2 reads SVGAGI. The V gene end was trimmed by 4 bases and the J gene end by 4 bases; junction bases not matched to a gene: 4. This CDR3 is 14 amino acids long. CDR3: CASSLTGGGTEAFF. The DNA of the CDR3 is TGTGCCAGCAGTTTGACAGGGGGAGGCACTGAAGCTTTCTTT.

This chain connects TRBV5-1 to TRBJ2-7; tentatively, D is TRBD2 (6 bases). CDR1 is SGHRS and CDR2 is YFSETQ in the germline V gene. CDR3 size: 15 residues. The V end was cut by 0 bases, the J end by 0 bases, with 10 bases between. This CDR3 reads CASSLALGSSYEQYF. CDR3 nucleotides: TGCGCCAGCAGCTTGGCCCTCGGGAGCTCCTACGAGCAGTACTTC.

V usage is TRBV3-1 (or the pseudogene TRBV3-2) and J usage is TRBJ1-1; maybe TRBD1 (5 bases). This CDR3 comprises 15 residues. Germline CDR1 is LGHDT and CDR2 is YNNKEL (reference sequence). Trimming left V 4 bases short and J 0 bases short, with 12 bases between. In nucleotides, the CDR3 is TGTGCCAGCAGCCCCTACAGGAGATTGAACACTGAAGCTTTCTTT. This translates into CASSPYRRLNTEAFF.

This rearrangement joins TRBV2 to TRBJ2-5; D is unresolved. The CDR3 totals 14 residues. V gave up 3 bases and J gave up 5 bases, with 13 bases separating them. From germline, CDR1 is SNHLY and CDR2 FYNNEI. In DNA, the CDR3 is TGTGCCAGCAGTGACGGGCAGCCTCACGAGACCCAGTACTTC. Translating it yields CASSDGQPHETQYF.

The chain links TRBV4-1 to TRBJ1-1; a possible D gene is TRBD1 (6 bases). Trimming cost V 4 bases and J 0 bases, with 15 bases left between them. The CDR3 totals 16 residues. Germline V lookup: CDR1 MGHRA, CDR2 YSYEKL. The CDR3 protein is CASSPTAGQVNTEAFF. CDR3 in DNA: TGCGCCAGCAGCCCGACGGCGGGACAAGTGAACACTGAAGCTTTCTTT.

This sequence joins TRBV7-6 and TRBJ1-4, with TRBD1 matching 8 bases. The germline V gene encodes CDR1 SGHVS and CDR2 FNYEAQ. The J segment lost 2 bases and the V segment lost 2 bases, leaving 13 bases of the junction unmatched. The CDR3 consists of 19 residues. This CDR3 is CASSLPSTGGPTTNEKLFF. The CDR3 DNA follows: TGTGCCAGCAGCTTACCGTCAACAGGGGGACCTACGACTAATGAAAAACTGTTTTTT.

V is TRBV3-1 (or the pseudogene TRBV3-2) and J is TRBJ1-2; D possibly corresponds to TRBD1 (6 bases). The CDR3 totals 14 residues. Trimming took off 0 bases at V and 8 bases at J, with 13 bases between the two ends. Germline V lookup: CDR1 LGHDT, CDR2 YNNKEL (reference sequence). This CDR3 is CASSQDSNREGYTF. The CDR3 DNA follows: TGTGCCAGCAGCCAAGATTCCAACAGGGAAGGCTACACCTTC.

This chain links TRBV5-1 with TRBJ2-1; D not resolved. CDR3 length: 14 residues. From germline, CDR1 is SGHRS and CDR2 YFSETQ. The ends were cut back, 0 bases at V and 7 bases at J, with 11 bases in the middle. The CDR3 sequence: CASSLGRPYNEQFF. The CDR3 region has the DNA TGCGCCAGCAGCTTGGGCCGGCCTTATAATGAGCAGTTCTTC.

The rearrangement uses TRBV7-2 and TRBJ2-4; D could derive from TRBD1 or TRBD2 (5 bases each). Trimming shortened V by 2 bases and J by 1 base, and 12 bases separated the two germline ends. CDR3 size: 16 residues. Germline V lookup: CDR1 SGHTA, CDR2 FQGNSA. The CDR3 nucleotides are TGTGCCAGCAGCTTATGGGGGACCCTCGCCAAAAACATTCAGTACTTC. Translating gives CASSLWGTLAKNIQYF.

V and J are TRBV13 and TRBJ1-1; D gene uncertain. CDR3 length: 11 residues. Germline lookup yields CDR1 PRHDT and CDR2 FYEKMQ (reference sequence). Trimming left V 3 bases short and J 6 bases short, with 5 bases between. The chain's CDR3 is CASSLPAEAFF. The CDR3 nucleotides read TGTGCCAGCAGCTTGCCCGCTGAAGCTTTCTTT.

The chain carries TRBV3-1 (or the pseudogene TRBV3-2) and TRBJ1-5, with D unclear. Germline V gene sequence: CDR1 LGHDT, CDR2 YNNKEL (reference sequence). The CDR3 runs to 13 residues. The germline V and J ends were trimmed by 3 bases and 4 bases, with 7 bases remaining between them. CDR3 DNA sequence: TGTGCCAGCAGCCATGTGGGAAATCAGCCCCAGCATTTT. This gives the protein CASSHVGNQPQHF.

Here the CDR3 reads CASAEDTTYGYTF. In nucleotides, the CDR3 is TGTGCCAGCGCAGAGGACACCACCTATGGCTACACCTTC. This chain joins TRBV27 and TRBJ1-2; D perhaps matches TRBD1 (5 bases). V gave up 8 bases and J gave up 4 bases, with 14 bases separating them. This CDR3 comprises 13 residues. CDR1 and CDR2 (germline): MNHEY, SMNVEV (reference sequence).

The V and J genes are TRBV12-3 or TRBV12-4 and TRBJ2-3; 7 bases map to TRBD2. CDR3 length: 12 amino acids. Germline trimming cut 8 bases from V and 5 bases from J; bases unmatched to any gene: 4. The CDR3 DNA is TGTGCCAGCCGGGGGGTGGAAGATACGCAGTATTTT. It codes for CASRGVEDTQYF.

This clone was observed a handful of times. The chain links TRBV7-2 to TRBJ2-2; tentatively, D is TRBD2 (7 bases). CDR3 length: 14 residues. Per germline, CDR1 SGHTA and CDR2 FQGNSA. V was trimmed by 5 bases and J by 6 bases, leaving 13 bases between them. This chain's CDR3 is CASSLQGRAGELFF. DNA for the CDR3: TGTGCCAGCAGCCTGCAGGGGAGGGCCGGGGAGCTGTTTTTT.

This sequence joins TRBV30 and TRBJ1-2; 7 bases line up with TRBD1. Germline-derived CDR1 and CDR2 are GTSNPN and SVGIG (reference sequence). The CDR3 is 13 amino acids. With V trimmed by 1 base and J by 6 bases, 5 bases remained unmatched. The CDR3 DNA follows: TGTGCCTGGAGTGCCACAGGGGATCATGGCTACACCTTC. Translated, it gives CAWSATGDHGYTF.

The chain couples TRBV9 to TRBJ2-1; no clear D. The V end was cut by 0 bases, the J end by 3 bases, with 4 bases between. The germline V gene has CDR1 SGDLS and CDR2 YYNGEE. CDR3 length equals 13 residues. The CDR3 region has the DNA TGTGCCAGCAGCGTAGCCCTCTACAATGAGCAGTTCTTC. Amino acid sequence: CASSVALYNEQFF.

This chain joins TRBV5-1 and TRBJ2-7; 14 nucleotides align to TRBD2. The germline V gene encodes CDR1 SGHRS and CDR2 YFSETQ. The V segment lost 3 bases and the J segment 1 base; nucleotides outside the gene matches: 18. This CDR3 has 21 residues. The CDR3: CASSWDSGTGLAGDFSYEQYF. The CDR3 region has the DNA TGCGCCAGCAGCTGGGACAGTGGAACGGGACTAGCGGGAGATTTTTCCTACGAGCAGTACTTC.

The rearrangement links TRBV24-1 to TRBJ2-1; TRBD2 matches 16 bases. Looked up from germline, CDR1 is KGHDR and CDR2 is SFDVKD. This CDR3 is 17 amino acids long. J lost 8 bases, V lost 4 bases, and 7 bases had no gene match. DNA of the CDR3: TGTGCCACCAGTGAAAAGGGACTAGCGGGAGGGAGAGATGAGCAGTTCTTC. Translating gives CATSEKGLAGGRDEQFF.

The rearrangement uses TRBV24-1 and TRBJ2-2; D may correspond to TRBD1 or TRBD2 (5 bases each). This CDR3 comprises 13 residues. In germline, CDR1 is KGHDR, CDR2 SFDVKD. V lost 7 bases to trimming and J lost 4 bases, with 9 bases between them. CDR3 sequence (DNA): TGTGCCACCAGGGGACCACGCACCGGGGAGCTGTTTTTT. Its translation: CATRGPRTGELFF.

This clone was seen a single time. The CDR3 here is CASSNEGRSYEQYF. CDR3 DNA: TGTGCCAGCAGCAACGAAGGCCGTTCCTACGAGCAGTACTTC. The rearrangement joins TRBV6-5 to TRBJ2-7; no definite D call. The V end was cut by 6 bases, the J end by 1 base, with 13 bases between. Germline loops: CDR1 MNHEY, CDR2 SVGAGI. There are 14 residues in the CDR3.